This paragraph covers one T cell receptor (beta chain) sequence. Here immunoSEQ multiplex PCR was the method, and the copy in TCRdb shows in-frame clones only, minus some. Of roughly 300,000 clones listed, approximately 88% are singletons. These data belong to a study of blood T cell repertoires in COVID-19. Study details: COVID-19 samples, acute and convalescent, were from the United States, Italy and Spain.

The sequenced sample was peripheral blood. The sequence was obtained from a human donor with COVID-19, enrolled during active disease. The donor label of this sample is uncertain.

The CDR3 protein is CASSRITEGSYEQYF. The CDR3 bases are TGTGCCAGCAGTCGCATAACGGAGGGGTCCTACGAGCAGTACTTC. The chain employs TRBV6-5 and TRBJ2-7; D is perhaps TRBD2 (6 bases). The ends were cut back, 5 bases at V and 1 base at J, with 15 bases in the middle. The CDR3 is 15 amino acids. Looked up from germline, CDR1 is MNHEY and CDR2 is SVGAGI.